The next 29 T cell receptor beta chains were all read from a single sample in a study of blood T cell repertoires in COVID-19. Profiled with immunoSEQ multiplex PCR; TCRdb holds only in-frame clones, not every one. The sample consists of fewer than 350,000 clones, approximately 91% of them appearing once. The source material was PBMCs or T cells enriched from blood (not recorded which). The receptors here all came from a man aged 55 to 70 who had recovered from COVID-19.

The CDR3 DNA sequence: TGCGCCAGCAGCTTGCAGGGTGGCGGGGAGCTGTTTTTT. This sequence encodes CASSLQGGGELFF. J is TRBJ2-2 and V is TRBV5-1, with a tentative D call TRBD1 (5 bases). V was shortened by 1 base and J by 7 bases, with 8 bases between the two germline ends. Germline V CDR1 and CDR2: SGHRS, YFSETQ. The CDR3 totals 13 residues.

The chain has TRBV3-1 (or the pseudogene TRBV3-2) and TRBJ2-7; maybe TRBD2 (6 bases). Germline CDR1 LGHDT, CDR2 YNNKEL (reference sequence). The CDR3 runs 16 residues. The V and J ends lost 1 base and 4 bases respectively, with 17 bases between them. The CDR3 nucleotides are TGTGCCAGCAGCCAAGGACCATCGGGGGTTGTGTACGAGCAGTACTTC. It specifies CASSQGPSGVVYEQYF.

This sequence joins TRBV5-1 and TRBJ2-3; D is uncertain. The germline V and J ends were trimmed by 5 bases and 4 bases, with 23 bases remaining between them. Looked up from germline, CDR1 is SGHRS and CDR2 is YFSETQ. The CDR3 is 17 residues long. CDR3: CASRKRAIETNADTQYF. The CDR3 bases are TGCGCCAGCAGAAAGAGAGCGATAGAAACTAACGCAGATACGCAGTATTTT. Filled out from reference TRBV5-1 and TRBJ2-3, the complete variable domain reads KAGVTQTPRYLIKTRGQQVTLSCSPISGHRSVSWYQQTPGQGLQFLFEYFSETQRNKGNFPGRFSGRQFSNSRSEMNVSTLELGDSALYLCASRKRAIETNADTQYFGPGTRLTVL.

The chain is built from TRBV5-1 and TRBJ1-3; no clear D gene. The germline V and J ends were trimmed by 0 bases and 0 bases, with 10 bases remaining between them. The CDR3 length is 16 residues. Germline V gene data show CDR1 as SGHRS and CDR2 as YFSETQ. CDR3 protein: CASSLEARPSGNTIYF. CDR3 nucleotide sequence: TGCGCCAGCAGCTTGGAAGCCAGGCCCTCTGGAAACACCATATATTTT.

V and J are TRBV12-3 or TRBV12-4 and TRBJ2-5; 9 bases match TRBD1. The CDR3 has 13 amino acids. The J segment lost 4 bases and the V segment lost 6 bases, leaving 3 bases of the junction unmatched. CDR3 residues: CASSRGQGETQYF. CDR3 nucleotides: TGTGCCAGCAGCCGGGGACAGGGAGAGACCCAGTACTTC.

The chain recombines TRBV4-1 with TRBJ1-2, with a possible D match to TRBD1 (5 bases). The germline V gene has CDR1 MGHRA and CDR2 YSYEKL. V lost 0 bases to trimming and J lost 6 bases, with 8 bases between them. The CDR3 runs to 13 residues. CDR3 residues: CASSQDWGDGYTF. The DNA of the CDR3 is TGCGCCAGCAGCCAAGATTGGGGGGATGGCTACACCTTC.

CDR3 sequence: CASTRTGVPGYTF. CDR3 nucleotides: TGTGCCAGCACCCGGACAGGGGTCCCTGGCTACACCTTC. V is TRBV28 and J is TRBJ1-2, with 9 bases matching TRBD1. Trimming took 7 bases from V and 7 from J; bases not matched to a gene: 7. Germline V gives CDR1 MDHEN, CDR2 SYDVKM. The CDR3 is made up of 13 amino acids.

The CDR3 nucleotides are TGTGCCAGCTCACTCCAGCGGGCGGAGGAAAAACTGTTTTTT. This encodes CASSLQRAEEKLFF. V usage is TRBV18 and J usage is TRBJ1-4; no firm D call. The CDR3 has 14 residues. Germline loops: CDR1 KGHSH, CDR2 LQKENI. V dropped 4 bases and J dropped 8 bases, with 14 bases sitting between them.

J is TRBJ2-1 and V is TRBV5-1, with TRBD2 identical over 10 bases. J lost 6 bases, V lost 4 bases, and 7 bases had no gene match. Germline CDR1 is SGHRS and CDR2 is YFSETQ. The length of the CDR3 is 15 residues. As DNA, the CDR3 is TGCGCCAGCAGCGAGCTAGCGGGAGTAGGCAATGAGCAGTTCTTC. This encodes CASSELAGVGNEQFF. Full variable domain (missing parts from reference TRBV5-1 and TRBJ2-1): KAGVTQTPRYLIKTRGQQVTLSCSPISGHRSVSWYQQTPGQGLQFLFEYFSETQRNKGNFPGRFSGRQFSNSRSEMNVSTLELGDSALYLCASSELAGVGNEQFFGPGTRLTVL.

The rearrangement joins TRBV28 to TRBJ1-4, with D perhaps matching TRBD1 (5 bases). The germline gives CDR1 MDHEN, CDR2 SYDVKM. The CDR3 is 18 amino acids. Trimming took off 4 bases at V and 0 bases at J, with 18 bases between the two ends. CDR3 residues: CASSSPRTGPATNEKLFF. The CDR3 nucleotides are TGTGCCAGCAGTTCACCACGAACAGGACCTGCAACTAATGAAAAACTGTTTTTT.

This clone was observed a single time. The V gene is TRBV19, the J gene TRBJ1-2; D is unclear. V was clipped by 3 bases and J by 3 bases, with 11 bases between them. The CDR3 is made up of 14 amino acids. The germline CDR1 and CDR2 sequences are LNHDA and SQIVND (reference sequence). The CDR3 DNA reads TGTGCCAGTAGTATTAATCAAGCCTACTATGGCTACACCTTC. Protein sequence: CASSINQAYYGYTF.

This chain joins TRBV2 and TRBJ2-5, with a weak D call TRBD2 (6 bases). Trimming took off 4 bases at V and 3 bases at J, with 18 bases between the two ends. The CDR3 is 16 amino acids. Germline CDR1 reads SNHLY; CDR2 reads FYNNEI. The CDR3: CASSGLLATQKETQYF. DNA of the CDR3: TGTGCCAGCAGTGGTTTGCTAGCGACACAAAAAGAGACCCAGTACTTC. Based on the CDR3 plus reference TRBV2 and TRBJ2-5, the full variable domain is EPEVTQTPSHQVTQMGQEVILRCVPISNHLYFYWYRQILGQKVEFLVSFYNNEISEKSEIFDDQFSVERPDGSNFTLKIRSTKLEDSAMYFCASSGLLATQKETQYFGPGTRLLVL.

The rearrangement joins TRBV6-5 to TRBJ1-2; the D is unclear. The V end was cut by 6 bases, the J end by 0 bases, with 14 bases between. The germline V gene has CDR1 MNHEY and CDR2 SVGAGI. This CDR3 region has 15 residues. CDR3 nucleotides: TGTGCCAGCAGATATCTTACAACCACTAACTATGGCTACACCTTC. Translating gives CASRYLTTTNYGYTF.

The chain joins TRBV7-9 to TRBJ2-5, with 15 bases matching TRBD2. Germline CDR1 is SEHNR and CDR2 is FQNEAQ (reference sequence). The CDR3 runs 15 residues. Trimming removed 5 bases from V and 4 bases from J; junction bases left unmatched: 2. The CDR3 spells CASSLGLAGGETQYF. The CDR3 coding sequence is TGTGCCAGCAGCCTGGGACTAGCGGGAGGAGAGACCCAGTACTTC.

In DNA, the CDR3 is TGCAGCGTTGGGGTAGGGGGGGCGGCAGATACGCAGTATTTT. Translating gives CSVGVGGAADTQYF. The gene calls are TRBV29-1 and TRBJ2-3; possible D gene TRBD2, 7 bases. This CDR3 is built from 14 residues. Germline CDR1 is SQVTM and CDR2 is ANQGSEA. V dropped 4 bases and J dropped 4 bases, with 15 bases sitting between them.

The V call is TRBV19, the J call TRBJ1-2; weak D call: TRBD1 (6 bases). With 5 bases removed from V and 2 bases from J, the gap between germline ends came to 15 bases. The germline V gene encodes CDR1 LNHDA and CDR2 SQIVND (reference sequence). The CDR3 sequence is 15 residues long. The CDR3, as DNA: TGTGCCAGTAGTCCTAGAGGTGGGGGCAACTATGGCTACACCTTC. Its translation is CASSPRGGGNYGYTF.

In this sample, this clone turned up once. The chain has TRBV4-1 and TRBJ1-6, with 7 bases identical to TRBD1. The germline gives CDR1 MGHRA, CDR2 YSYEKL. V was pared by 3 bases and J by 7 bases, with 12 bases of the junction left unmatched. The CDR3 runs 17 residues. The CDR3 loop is CASSQIPIQGMNSPLHF. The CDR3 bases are TGCGCCAGCAGCCAGATTCCAATACAGGGGATGAATTCACCCCTCCACTTT.

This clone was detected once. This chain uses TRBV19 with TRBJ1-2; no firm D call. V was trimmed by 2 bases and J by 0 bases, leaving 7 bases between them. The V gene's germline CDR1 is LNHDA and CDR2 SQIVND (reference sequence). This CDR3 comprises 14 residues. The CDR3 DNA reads TGTGCCAGTAGTATAAACCCAGCTAACTATGGCTACACCTTC. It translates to CASSINPANYGYTF. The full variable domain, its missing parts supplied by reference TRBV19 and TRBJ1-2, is DGGITQSPKYLFRKEGQNVTLSCEQNLNHDAMYWYRQDPGQGLRLIYYSQIVNDFQKGDIAEGYSVSREKKESFPLTVTSAQKNPTAFYLCASSINPANYGYTFGSGTRLTVV.

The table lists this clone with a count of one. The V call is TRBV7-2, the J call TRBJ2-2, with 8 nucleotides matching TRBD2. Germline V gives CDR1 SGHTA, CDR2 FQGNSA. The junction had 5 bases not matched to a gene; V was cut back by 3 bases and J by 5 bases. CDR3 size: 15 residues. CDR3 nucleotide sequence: TGTGCCAGCAGCTTTGACAGCGGGAGAACCGGGGAGCTGTTTTTT. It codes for CASSFDSGRTGELFF.

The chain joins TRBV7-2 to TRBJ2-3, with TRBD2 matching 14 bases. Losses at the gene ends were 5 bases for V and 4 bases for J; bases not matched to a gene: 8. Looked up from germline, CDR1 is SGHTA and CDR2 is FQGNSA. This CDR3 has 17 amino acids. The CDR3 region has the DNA TGTGCCAGCAGCCGCCAACCGGGACTAGCGGGAGCAGATACGCAGTATTTT. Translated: CASSRQPGLAGADTQYF.

CDR3 sequence reads: CASSQGAPLRGQGIYF. The CDR3, as DNA: TGCGCCAGCAGCCAAGGCGCTCCCCTGAGGGGACAGGGAATTTACTTC. The rearrangement links TRBV4-1 to TRBJ2-7, with 9 bases matching TRBD1. The CDR3 spans 16 residues. V trimming: 1 base; J trimming: 13 bases; junction bases outside the gene matches: 17. CDR1 MGHRA and CDR2 YSYEKL come from the germline V gene.

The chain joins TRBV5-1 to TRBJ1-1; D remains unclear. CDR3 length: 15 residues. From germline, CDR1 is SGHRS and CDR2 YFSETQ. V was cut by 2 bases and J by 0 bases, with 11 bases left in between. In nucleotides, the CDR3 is TGCGCCAGCAGCTTTACAGAGCTTATGAACACTGAAGCTTTCTTT. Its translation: CASSFTELMNTEAFF.

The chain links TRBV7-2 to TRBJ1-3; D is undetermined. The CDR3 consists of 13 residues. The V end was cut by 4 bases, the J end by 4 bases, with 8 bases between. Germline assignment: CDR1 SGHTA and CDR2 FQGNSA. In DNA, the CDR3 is TGTGCCAGCAGCTCGGGAGACGGAAACACCATATATTTT. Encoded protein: CASSSGDGNTIYF.

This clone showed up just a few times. The CDR3: CASSLGGDANEKLFF. DNA for the CDR3: TGTGCCAGCAGTTTGGGGGGGGACGCTAATGAAAAACTGTTTTTT. The rearrangement joins TRBV28 to TRBJ1-4, with a tentative D call TRBD1 (5 bases). This CDR3 region has 15 residues. Germline CDR1 and CDR2: MDHEN and SYDVKM. Trimming took 3 bases from V and 3 from J, leaving 11 bases between them.

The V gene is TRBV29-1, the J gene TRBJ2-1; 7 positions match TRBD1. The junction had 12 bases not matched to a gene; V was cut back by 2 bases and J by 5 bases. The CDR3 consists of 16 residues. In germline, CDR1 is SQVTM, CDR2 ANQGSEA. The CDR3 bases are TGCAGCGTTGAAACGACAGGGTTTGGGTGGAACAATGAGCAGTTCTTC. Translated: CSVETTGFGWNNEQFF.

The CDR3 protein is CASSPPSYEQYF. CDR3 bases: TGCGCCAGCAGTCCCCCGAGCTACGAGCAGTACTTC. The chain joins TRBV5-1 to TRBJ2-7; D is uncertain. Trimming took 5 bases from V and 3 from J, leaving 9 bases between them. The germline V gene has CDR1 SGHRS and CDR2 YFSETQ. The CDR3 totals 12 residues.

The CDR3 loop reads CASRPFQGGRTNTGELFF. For the CDR3, the DNA is TGTGCCAGCAGGCCATTCCAGGGCGGGAGGACGAACACCGGGGAGCTGTTTTTT. The rearrangement joins TRBV28 to TRBJ2-2; 8 bases agree with TRBD2. The junction had 12 bases not matched to a gene; V was cut back by 6 bases and J by 0 bases. This CDR3 is 18 amino acids long. Germline V gene data show CDR1 as MDHEN and CDR2 as SYDVKM. Variable domain in full (rest from reference TRBV28 and TRBJ2-2): DVKVTQSSRYLVKRTGEKVFLECVQDMDHENMFWYRQDPGLGLRLIYFSYDVKMKEKGDIPEGYSVSREKKERFSLILESASTNQTSMYLCASRPFQGGRTNTGELFFGEGSRLTVL.

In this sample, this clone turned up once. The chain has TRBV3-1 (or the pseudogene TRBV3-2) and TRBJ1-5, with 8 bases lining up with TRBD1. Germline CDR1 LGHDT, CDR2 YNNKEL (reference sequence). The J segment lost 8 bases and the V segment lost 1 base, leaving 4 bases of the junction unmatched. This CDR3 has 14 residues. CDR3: CASSQGRGRKPQHF. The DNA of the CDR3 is TGTGCCAGCAGCCAAGGCAGGGGGCGAAAGCCCCAGCATTTT.

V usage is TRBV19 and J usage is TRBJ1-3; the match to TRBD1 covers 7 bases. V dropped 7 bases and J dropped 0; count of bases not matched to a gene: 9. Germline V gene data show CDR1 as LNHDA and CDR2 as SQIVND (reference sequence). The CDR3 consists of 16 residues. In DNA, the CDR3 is TGTGCCAGTACTTCTCCGGGACAGCGCTCTGGAAACACCATATATTTT. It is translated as CASTSPGQRSGNTIYF.